The following is a TCR beta chain sequence with its context. The data derive from a study of blood T cell repertoires in COVID-19. Across the study: COVID-19 samples collected from the United States, Italy and Spain covered acute and convalescent phases. T cells, B-cell-depleted T cells, or PBMCs provided the cDNA or gDNA that served as material.

Germline CDR1 is SGDLS and CDR2 is YYNGEE. The CDR3 consists of 13 residues. Trimming left V 3 bases short and J 3 bases short, with 9 bases between. The method was immunoSEQ multiplex PCR; TCRdb's version includes in-frame clones alone and lacks a portion of them. This table holds around 97,000 clones, approximately 87% found once. The source material was peripheral blood. The clonotype originates from a human donor in a cohort sampled during active COVID-19. The chain couples TRBV9 to TRBJ1-2, with a weak D call TRBD1 (5 bases). DNA for the CDR3: TGTGCCAGCAGCGGACAGTTATACTATGGCTACACCTTC. It is translated as CASSGQLYYGYTF.